These T cell receptor beta chains were read from a single sample in a study of OX40 agonist ivuxolimab in advanced cancers. Method: immunoSEQ multiplex PCR; TCRdb's copy keeps in-frame clones and lacks some. Of approximately 68,000 clones in the sample, 80% to 90% were seen once. The sequenced sample was CD4+ or CD8+ T cells sorted from blood, obtained in a trial of the OX40 agonist ivuxolimab. Source of these receptors: an adult with an advanced solid tumor such as melanoma, head and neck, liver or kidney cancer. Each CDR3 is given with its conserved first and last residue. D genes are given only for firm matches. A row's size may be missing; if present it is once, few, many or a size class.

abundance	v_gene	j_gene	d_gene	CDR3aa	CDR3nt
-	TRBV11-3	TRBJ2-1	-	CASSNPRSSYNEQFF	TGTGCCAGCAGTAATCCTAGGAGCTCCTACAATGAGCAGTTCTTC
-	TRBV27	TRBJ1-2	-	CASSSPGTLGGYTF	TGTGCCAGCAGTTCCCCGGGGACCCTGGGGGGCTACACCTTC
once	TRBV30	TRBJ2-1	TRBD2	CAWSVVSGRSRSYNEQFF	TGTGCCTGGAGTGTTGTTAGCGGGAGGTCCCGCTCCTACAATGAGCAGTTCTTC
-	TRBV27	TRBJ1-5	-	CASSWKGSIQPQHF	TGTGCCAGCAGTTGGAAGGGGAGCATTCAGCCCCAGCATTTT
-	TRBV7-9	TRBJ2-2	-	CASSFLGTKNTGELFF	TGTGCCAGCAGCTTTCTCGGGACGAAGAACACCGGGGAGCTGTTTTTT
-	TRBV28	TRBJ1-2	-	CASSLWPSGTDNYGYTF	TGTGCCAGCAGTTTATGGCCTTCCGGGACGGATAACTATGGCTACACCTTC
-	TRBV5-8	TRBJ1-6	-	CASTPGQLYNSPLHF	TGTGCCAGCACCCCCGGACAGCTTTATAATTCACCCCTCCACTTT
few	TRBV5-8	TRBJ2-7	TRBD2	CASSFDSVAGKQYF	TGTGCCAGCAGCTTCGACTCGGTAGCGGGGAAGCAGTACTTC
-	TRBV4-1	TRBJ1-1	-	CASSQSTGGSTEAFF	TGCGCCAGCAGCCAGTCAACCGGGGGGTCCACTGAAGCTTTCTTT
-	TRBV19	TRBJ2-7	TRBD1	CASSITGTGGYEQYF	TGTGCCAGTAGTATAACCGGGACAGGGGGCTACGAGCAGTACTTC
-	TRBV5-4	TRBJ2-2	TRBD2	CASSLGGGSGTGELFF	TGTGCCAGCAGCTTGGGAGGCGGGAGTGGCACCGGGGAGCTGTTTTTT
-	TRBV6-1	TRBJ2-5	TRBD1	CASKMTGVQETQYF	TGTGCCAGCAAGATGACAGGGGTTCAAGAGACCCAGTACTTC
-	TRBV10-3	TRBJ2-2	TRBD1	CAISDRDSQNTGELFF	TGTGCCATCAGTGACCGGGACAGCCAGAACACCGGGGAGCTGTTTTTT
-	TRBV4-1	TRBJ1-2	-	CASSQDGPGSSYGYTF	TGCGCCAGCAGCCAAGATGGGCCAGGGAGTTCCTATGGCTACACCTTC
-	TRBV7-8	TRBJ2-5	TRBD2	CASSLGTTWPQETQYF	TGTGCCAGCAGCTTGGGGACTACGTGGCCCCAAGAGACCCAGTACTTC
-	TRBV15	TRBJ1-5	TRBD1	CATSPKSDRGNQPQHF	TGTGCCACCAGCCCCAAAAGTGACAGGGGCAATCAGCCCCAGCATTTT
-	TRBV11-2	TRBJ2-5	-	CASSLPGLLTQYF	TGTGCCAGCAGCTTACCGGGCCTCCTGACCCAGTACTTC
-	TRBV18	TRBJ2-1	-	CASSPLPTPSGNEQFF	TGTGCCAGCTCACCATTACCGACACCTTCGGGCAATGAGCAGTTCTTC
-	TRBV5-8	TRBJ2-3	TRBD2	CASSLYLAGAPGTDTQYF	TGTGCCAGCAGCTTGTATCTAGCGGGGGCCCCAGGGACAGATACGCAGTATTTT
-	TRBV10-3	TRBJ1-2	TRBD1	CAIRGDRGDYGYTF	TGTGCCATCAGGGGTGACAGGGGGGACTATGGCTACACCTTC
-	TRBV27	TRBJ1-1	TRBD1	CASSPTGVGEAFF	TGTGCCAGCAGCCCCACAGGGGTAGGTGAAGCTTTCTTT
-	TRBV21-1	TRBJ1-5	-	CASSNLGTVKPQHF	TGTGCCAGCAGCAACCTCGGGACAGTAAAGCCCCAGCATTTT
-	TRBV15	TRBJ1-2	-	CATSRDLSRDYLLGYTF	TGTGCCACCAGCAGAGATTTATCTCGGGACTACTTGCTGGGCTACACCTTC
-	TRBV28	TRBJ2-2	-	CASSLLENTGELFF	TGTGCCAGCAGTTTGCTAGAGAACACCGGGGAGCTGTTTTTT
-	TRBV7-9	TRBJ2-7	-	CAGSGSSEQYF	TGTGCCGGCTCCGGATCGTCCGAGCAGTACTTC
-	TRBV7-9	TRBJ1-5	-	CASSLVRAKQPQHF	TGTGCCAGCAGCTTAGTACGAGCCAAACAGCCCCAGCATTTT
-	TRBV5-4	TRBJ1-3	-	CASSPPVGKGTNTIYF	TGTGCCAGCAGCCCCCCGGTGGGGAAGGGGACAAACACCATATATTTT
-	TRBV19	TRBJ2-1	-	CASNPGSLYNEQFF	TGTGCCAGCAATCCCGGGTCCTTGTACAATGAGCAGTTCTTC
-	TRBV6-1	TRBJ2-4	-	CASSDGGGKNIQYF	TGTGCCAGCAGTGACGGGGGCGGAAAAAACATTCAGTACTTC
once	TRBV9	TRBJ2-3	-	CASSEATHSTDTQYF	TGTGCCAGCAGCGAAGCGACCCATAGCACAGATACGCAGTATTTT
-	TRBV9	TRBJ2-1	-	CASSKEGARDNEQFF	TGTGCCAGCAGCAAAGAAGGGGCGCGGGACAATGAGCAGTTCTTC
once	TRBV19	TRBJ2-1	-	CASSSMGGADNEQFF	TGTGCCAGTAGTTCCATGGGGGGGGCTGACAATGAGCAGTTCTTC
-	TRBV9	TRBJ2-7	TRBD2	CASSLGTSGSNYEQYF	TGTGCCAGCAGCCTGGGGACTAGCGGGTCCAACTACGAGCAGTACTTC
once	TRBV7-8	TRBJ1-5	-	CASSLAATGRSVGNQPQHF	TGTGCCAGCAGCTTAGCCGCGACGGGGAGGTCGGTTGGCAATCAGCCCCAGCATTTT
-	TRBV5-4	TRBJ2-7	TRBD1	CASSLQGSDDEQYF	TGTGCCAGCAGCCTACAGGGGTCTGACGACGAGCAGTACTTC
-	TRBV4-2	TRBJ1-2	-	CASSQDWGGRNYGYTF	TGTGCCAGCAGCCAAGACTGGGGGGGCCGGAACTATGGCTACACCTTC
-	TRBV7-8	TRBJ2-7	-	CASSLAKNEQYF	TGTGCCAGCAGCTTAGCCAAAAACGAGCAGTACTTC
once	TRBV10-3	TRBJ1-6	-	CAISESDGRSNSPLHF	TGTGCCATCAGTGAGTCAGATGGCAGGTCGAATTCACCCCTCCACTTT
-	TRBV7-2	TRBJ2-1	-	CASSLGGAGHRPDEQFF	TGTGCCAGCAGCTTAGGAGGGGCGGGACATCGACCGGATGAGCAGTTCTTC
few	TRBV28	TRBJ2-2	-	CASSRGGVNTGELFF	TGTGCCAGCAGTAGGGGGGGAGTGAACACCGGGGAGCTGTTTTTT
-	TRBV13	TRBJ2-1	-	CASSHRGIASEQFF	TGTGCCAGCAGCCATAGGGGGATAGCGTCCGAGCAGTTCTTC
-	TRBV4-1	TRBJ1-4	-	CASSQLDQLEKLFF	TGCGCCAGCAGCCAACTGGACCAGTTAGAAAAACTGTTTTTT
-	TRBV19	TRBJ2-7	-	CASSWGASQGSYEQYF	TGTGCCAGTAGTTGGGGAGCTTCTCAAGGTTCCTACGAGCAGTACTTC
few	TRBV28	TRBJ1-5	-	CASRALGAAPDF	TGTGCCAGCAGGGCCCTGGGGGCAGCCCCTGATTTT
-	TRBV15	TRBJ1-1	TRBD1	CATSRDMGTGAEAFF	TGTGCCACCAGCAGAGATATGGGGACAGGGGCTGAAGCTTTCTTT
-	TRBV20-1	TRBJ2-3	-	CSARDFDTQYF	TGCAGTGCAAGGGATTTCGATACGCAGTATTTT
-	TRBV7-9	TRBJ1-5	-	CASSPEAAGRQPQHF	TGTGCCAGCAGCCCCGAGGCAGCCGGGAGGCAGCCCCAGCATTTT
-	TRBV7-6	TRBJ2-1	-	CASSVLRDNEQFF	TGTGCCAGCAGCGTACTTAGGGACAATGAGCAGTTCTTC
-	TRBV18	TRBJ1-1	-	CASSSVAAGPEAFF	TGTGCCAGCTCATCCGTCGCGGCCGGTCCCGAAGCTTTCTTT
-	TRBV7-2	TRBJ2-7	-	CASSPRTVISSYEQYF	TGTGCCAGCAGCCCACGAACAGTCATAAGCTCCTACGAGCAGTACTTC
-	TRBV7-9	TRBJ2-1	-	CASSLPGNEQFF	TGTGCCAGCAGCCTACCCGGGAATGAGCAGTTCTTC